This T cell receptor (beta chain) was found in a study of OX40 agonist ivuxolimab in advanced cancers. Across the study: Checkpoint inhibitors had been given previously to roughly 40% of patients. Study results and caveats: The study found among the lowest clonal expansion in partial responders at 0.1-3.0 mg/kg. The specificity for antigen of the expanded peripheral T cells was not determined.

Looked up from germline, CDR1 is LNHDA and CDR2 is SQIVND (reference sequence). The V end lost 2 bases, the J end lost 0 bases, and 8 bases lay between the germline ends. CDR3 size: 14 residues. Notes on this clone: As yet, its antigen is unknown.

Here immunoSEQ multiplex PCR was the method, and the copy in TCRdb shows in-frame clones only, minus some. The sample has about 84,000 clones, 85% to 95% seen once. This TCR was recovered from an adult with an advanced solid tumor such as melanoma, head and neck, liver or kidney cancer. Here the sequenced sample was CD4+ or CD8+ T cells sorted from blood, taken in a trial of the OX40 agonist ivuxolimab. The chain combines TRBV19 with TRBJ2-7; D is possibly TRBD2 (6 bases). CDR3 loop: CASSISGASYEQYF. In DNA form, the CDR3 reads TGTGCCAGTAGTATATCGGGAGCCTCCTACGAGCAGTACTTC.